These 20 T cell receptor beta chains were all obtained from the same sample, sequenced in a study of PD-1 blockade in classical Hodgkin lymphoma. All patients experienced relapse after autologous stem cell transplantation, and brentuximab vedotin exposure was variable. Data came from immunoSEQ multiplex PCR; TCRdb stores just in-frame clones and leaves some out. In the table there are approximately 79,000 clones, around 90% of which are singletons. The sample here was peripheral blood mononuclear cells (PBMCs), taken before the second cycle of nivolumab. The receptors originated from a human donor with classical Hodgkin lymphoma.

The CDR3 loop reads CASSYTYNTEAFF. The CDR3 coding sequence is TGTGCCAGCAGCTACACCTATAACACTGAAGCTTTCTTT. J is TRBJ1-1 and V is TRBV11-3, with D unresolved. The germline CDR1 and CDR2 sequences are SGHNT and YENEEA. With 4 bases removed from V and 2 bases from J, the gap between germline ends came to 8 bases. The CDR3 contains 13 residues.

This chain joins TRBV11-1 and TRBJ1-1, with D maybe TRBD1 (5 bases). CDR1 is SGHAT, CDR2 FQDESV, per germline (reference sequence). The CDR3 sequence is 15 residues long. V was shortened by 5 bases and J by 1 base, with 14 bases between the two germline ends. The CDR3 DNA reads TGTGCCAGCAGCCCTACGGTGGGGCGGAACACTGAAGCTTTCTTT. Its protein product is CASSPTVGRNTEAFF.

Here the CDR3 reads CASSPTGTGGEKLFF. The CDR3 DNA follows: TGTGCCAGCAGTCCTACCGGGACAGGGGGAGAAAAACTGTTTTTT. V gene TRBV27 combines with J gene TRBJ1-4, with TRBD1 matching over 11 bases. Germline CDR1 reads MNHEY; CDR2 reads SMNVEV (reference sequence). V was clipped by 5 bases and J by 8 bases; unmatched bases: 7. The CDR3 runs to 15 residues.

The gene calls are TRBV4-1 and TRBJ2-1; 12 nucleotides line up with TRBD2. V was clipped by 3 bases and J by 11 bases; unmatched bases: 11. Germline V CDR1 and CDR2: MGHRA, YSYEKL. This CDR3 spans 16 amino acids. CDR3 amino acids: CASSHSASGGGNKQFF. In DNA, the CDR3 is TGCGCCAGCAGCCATTCAGCTAGCGGGGGGGGGAATAAGCAGTTCTTC.

This chain connects TRBV10-3 to TRBJ2-5; TRBD1 aligns across 7 bases. This CDR3 has 12 amino acids. The V and J ends lost 10 bases and 0 bases, in that order; junction bases with no gene match: 2. Germline CDR1 is ENHRY and CDR2 is SYGVKD. CDR3 in DNA: TGTGCCACGGGGACAGACCAAGAGACCCAGTACTTC. This encodes CATGTDQETQYF.

In its sample, this clone was seen once. The chain uses TRBV30 and TRBJ2-5, with D tentatively TRBD2 (5 bases). Germline V gene data show CDR1 as GTSNPN and CDR2 as SVGIG (reference sequence). Trimming removed 2 bases from V and 4 bases from J, with 5 bases in between. This CDR3 spans 11 amino acids. CDR3 nucleotides: TGTGCCTGGAGTAGCGGAGAGACCCAGTACTTC. Translation gives CAWSSGETQYF.

The rearrangement links TRBV7-9 to TRBJ2-7; D could derive from TRBD1 or TRBD2 (5 bases each). Germline CDR1 reads SEHNR; CDR2 reads FQNEAQ (reference sequence). The CDR3 totals 14 residues. V dropped 1 base and J dropped 0 bases, with 7 bases sitting between them. The CDR3 sequence: CASSLGGGSYEQYF. The CDR3 DNA follows: TGTGCCAGCAGCTTAGGTGGGGGCTCCTACGAGCAGTACTTC.

The chain recombines TRBV6-1 with TRBJ2-3, with D perhaps matching TRBD1 (6 bases). The CDR3 spans 13 residues. Trimming took 8 bases from V and 1 from J, leaving 10 bases between them. CDR1 and CDR2 (germline): MNHNS, SASEGT. The CDR3 sequence: CASPDRGTDTQYF. The DNA of the CDR3 is TGTGCCAGCCCGGACAGAGGCACAGATACGCAGTATTTT.

V usage is TRBV28 and J usage is TRBJ1-2, with 8 bases aligning to TRBD1. Trimming took 2 bases from V and 6 from J; bases not matched to a gene: 8. Germline V CDR1 and CDR2: MDHEN, SYDVKM. The CDR3 has 15 amino acids. The CDR3 loop is CASSLRTGTLDGYTF. CDR3 in DNA: TGTGCCAGCAGTTTACGGACAGGGACTCTAGATGGCTACACCTTC.

This clone was counted between two and nine times. This sequence joins TRBV5-1 and TRBJ1-1; weak D call: TRBD1 (5 bases). Germline values: CDR1 SGHRS, CDR2 YFSETQ. The CDR3 is 13 residues long. The V and J ends lost 5 bases and 8 bases respectively, with 16 bases between them. CDR3 sequence reads: CASRDTTGQEAFF. CDR3 DNA: TGCGCCAGCAGGGACACCACAGGTCAGGAAGCTTTCTTT.

This CDR3 is CASSSLVPQHF. The DNA for the CDR3 is TGTGCCAGCAGTTCTTTGGTGCCCCAGCATTTT. The J gene is TRBJ1-5, the V gene TRBV28; no definite D call. V dropped 4 bases and J dropped 9 bases, with 7 bases sitting between them. The CDR3 extends over 11 amino acids. Germline-derived CDR1 and CDR2 are MDHEN and SYDVKM.

This clone appeared once. The chain couples TRBV5-4 to TRBJ1-3, with a possible D match to TRBD1 (6 bases). The CDR3 is 15 amino acids. Trimming cost V 0 bases and J 4 bases, with 11 bases left between them. The germline CDR1 and CDR2 sequences are SGHNT and YYREEE (reference sequence). For the CDR3, the DNA is TGTGCCAGCAGCTTGGGGGGGGCGACAGGAAACACCATATATTTT. It specifies CASSLGGATGNTIYF. Supplemented by reference TRBV5-4 and TRBJ1-3, the full variable domain reads ETGVTQSPTHLIKTRGQQVTLRCSSQSGHNTVSWYQQALGQGPQFIFQYYREEENGRGNFPPRFSGLQFPNYSSELNVNALELDDSALYLCASSLGGATGNTIYFGEGSWLTVV.

The CDR3 protein is CASSWGLEGRYEQYF. Written as DNA, the CDR3 is TGTGCCAGCAGTTGGGGACTAGAAGGACGTTACGAGCAGTACTTC. The rearrangement links TRBV6-5 to TRBJ2-7, with 8 nucleotides matching TRBD2. CDR3 length: 15 amino acids. Trimming cost V 4 bases and J 4 bases; bases outside gene matches: 9. From germline, CDR1 is MNHEY and CDR2 SVGAGI.

The gene calls are TRBV5-6 and TRBJ2-3; the D call may be TRBD1 or TRBD2 (5 bases each). The CDR3 length is 16 residues. Trimming shortened V by 0 bases and J by 0 bases, and 11 bases separated the two germline ends. Germline CDR1 and CDR2: SGHDT and YYEEEE. CDR3 nucleotides: TGTGCCAGCAGCTTGGGAGGGGTGCCTAGCACAGATACGCAGTATTTT. This translates into CASSLGGVPSTDTQYF.

This chain links TRBV2 with TRBJ2-1, with D hard to call. V was clipped by 0 bases and J by 3 bases, with 6 bases between them. CDR1 is SNHLY and CDR2 is FYNNEI in the germline V gene. The CDR3 extends over 14 amino acids. Here the CDR3 reads CASSEAAVYNEQFF. CDR3 sequence (DNA): TGTGCCAGCAGTGAAGCGGCTGTCTACAATGAGCAGTTCTTC.

The chain is built from TRBV25-1 and TRBJ2-7, with D possibly matching TRBD2 (5 bases). Germline V gene sequence: CDR1 MGHDK, CDR2 SYGVNS. V was clipped by 4 bases and J by 3 bases, with 10 bases between them. The CDR3 is 13 residues long. CDR3 amino acids: CASSGEFHYEQYF. CDR3 bases: TGTGCCAGCAGTGGGGAGTTCCACTACGAGCAGTACTTC.

The CDR3 is CASSPRDGQGAYEQYF. For the CDR3, the DNA is TGTGCCAGCTCACCACGTGACGGACAGGGAGCCTACGAGCAGTACTTC. The J gene is TRBJ2-7, the V gene TRBV18, with TRBD1 matching over 8 bases. V gave up 1 base and J gave up 2 bases; unmatched junction bases: 7. CDR3 length: 16 residues. The germline gives CDR1 KGHSH, CDR2 LQKENI.

The CDR3 spells CASSYGGRAYEQYF. CDR3 bases: TGTGCCAGCAGTTACGGTGGTAGAGCCTACGAGCAGTACTTC. V usage is TRBV6-5 and J usage is TRBJ2-7; D is uncertain. This CDR3 has 14 amino acids. Germline V gives CDR1 MNHEY, CDR2 SVGAGI. Deletions cut 2 bases from V and 2 bases from J, with 10 bases between.

V usage is TRBV12-2 and J usage is TRBJ2-2. TRBV12-2 is termed a pseudogene. The CDR3 loop spans 19 amino acids. The CDR3 reads CASRLALSAGSSNTGELFF. In DNA form, the CDR3 reads TGTGCAAGTCGCTTAGCGCTCTCCGCAGGGAGTTCGAACACCGGGGAGCTGTTTTTT.

The chain is built from TRBV15 and TRBJ1-2, with a possible D match to TRBD1 (5 bases). V was trimmed by 0 bases and J by 8 bases, leaving 13 bases between them. The germline gives CDR1 LNHNV, CDR2 YYDKDF (reference sequence). There are 14 residues in the CDR3. Written as DNA, the CDR3 is TGTGCCACCAGCAGAGAGAGTCAGGGCGGCGGCTACACCTTC. Residues: CATSRESQGGGYTF.